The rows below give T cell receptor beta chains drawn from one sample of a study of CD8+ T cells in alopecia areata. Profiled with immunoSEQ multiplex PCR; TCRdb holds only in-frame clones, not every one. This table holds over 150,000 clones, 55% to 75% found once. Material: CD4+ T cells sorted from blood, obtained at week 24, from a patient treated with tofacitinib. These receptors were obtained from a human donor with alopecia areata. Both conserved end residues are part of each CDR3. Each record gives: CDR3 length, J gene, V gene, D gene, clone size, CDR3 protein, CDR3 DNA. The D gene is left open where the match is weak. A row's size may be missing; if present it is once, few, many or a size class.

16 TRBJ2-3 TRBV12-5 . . CASGLSKSASTDTQYF TGTGCTAGTGGTTTGTCCAAAAGCGCTAGCACAGATACGCAGTATTTT
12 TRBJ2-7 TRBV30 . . CAWSLGSYEQYF TGTGCCTGGAGCCTCGGGAGTTACGAGCAGTACTTC
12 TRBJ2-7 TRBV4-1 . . CASSHPPGEQYF TGCGCCAGCAGCCACCCTCCCGGCGAGCAGTACTTC
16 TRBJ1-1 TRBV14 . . CASSQGGGIPNTEAFF TGTGCCAGCAGCCAAGGGGGCGGCATCCCGAACACTGAAGCTTTCTTT
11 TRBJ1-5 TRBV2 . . CASSEGEPQHF TGTGCCAGCAGTGAAGGGGAGCCCCAGCATTTT
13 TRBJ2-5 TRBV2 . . CASTPGSRETQYF TGTGCCAGCACACCGGGGTCTAGGGAGACCCAGTACTTC
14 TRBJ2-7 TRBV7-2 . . CASSLRRAGYEQYF TGTGCCAGCAGCCTACGACGAGCTGGCTACGAGCAGTACTTC
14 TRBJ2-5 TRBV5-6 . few CASSRARAQETQYF TGTGCCAGCAGCCGGGCGCGGGCTCAAGAGACCCAGTACTTC
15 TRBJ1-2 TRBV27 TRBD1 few CASSLLSTSGGGYTF TGTGCCAGCAGTTTACTTTCAACATCAGGGGGAGGCTACACCTTC
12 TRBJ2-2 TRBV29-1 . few CSVSRDTGELFF TGCAGCGTCTCCAGGGACACCGGGGAGCTGTTTTTT
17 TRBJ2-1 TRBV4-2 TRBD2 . CASSQDSSGGSYNEQFF TGTGCCAGCAGCCAAGATTCATCGGGGGGGTCCTACAATGAGCAGTTCTTC
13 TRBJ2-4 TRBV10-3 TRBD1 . CAASGTGLNIQYF TGTGCCGCATCCGGGACAGGTCTAAACATTCAGTACTTC
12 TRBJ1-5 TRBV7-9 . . CASSPGNQPQHF TGTGCCAGCAGCCCAGGGAATCAGCCCCAGCATTTT
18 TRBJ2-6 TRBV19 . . CASSIRQGDLSGANVLTF TGTGCCAGTAGTATTCGTCAGGGCGATCTCTCTGGGGCCAACGTCCTGACTTTC
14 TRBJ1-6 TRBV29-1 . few CSAQDSRSDSPLHF TGCAGCGCCCAGGACTCTAGGTCGGATTCACCCCTCCACTTT
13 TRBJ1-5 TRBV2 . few CASSLYSNQPQHF TGTGCCAGCAGCCTATATAGCAATCAGCCCCAGCATTTT
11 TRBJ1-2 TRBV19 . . CASMGLDGYTF TGTGCCAGCATGGGTCTCGATGGCTACACCTTC
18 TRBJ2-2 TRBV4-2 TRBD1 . CASSQERLGQGNTGELFF TGTGCCAGCAGCCAAGAGCGACTAGGACAGGGAAACACCGGGGAGCTGTTTTTT
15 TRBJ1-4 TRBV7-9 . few CASSPRTRANEKLFF TGTGCCAGCAGCCCTAGGACCAGGGCTAATGAAAAACTGTTTTTT
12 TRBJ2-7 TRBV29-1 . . CSVGQGWFERYF TGCAGCGTCGGCCAAGGGTGGTTCGAGCGGTACTTC
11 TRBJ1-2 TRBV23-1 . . CASTQGNGYTF TGCGCCAGCACCCAGGGGAACGGCTACACCTTC
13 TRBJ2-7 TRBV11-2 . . CASHRAGSYEQYF TGTGCCTCCCATCGGGCGGGCTCCTACGAGCAGTACTTC
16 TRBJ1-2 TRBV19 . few CASSIDRLGTQHGYTF TGTGCCAGTAGTATAGATAGGCTTGGCACACAGCACGGCTACACCTTC
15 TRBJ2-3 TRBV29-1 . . CSVEAPVPSTDTQYF TGCAGCGTTGAAGCTCCCGTCCCCAGCACAGATACGCAGTATTTT
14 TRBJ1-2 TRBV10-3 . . CAIRVQASVYGYTF TGTGCCATCAGGGTACAGGCGAGTGTCTATGGCTACACCTTC
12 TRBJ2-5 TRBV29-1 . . CSGVTQWETQYF TGCAGCGGCGTGACACAATGGGAGACCCAGTACTTC
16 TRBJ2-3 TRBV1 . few CTSSLARSGTTDTQYF TGCACCAGCAGCCTAGCCCGGTCCGGGACAACAGATACGCAGTATTTT
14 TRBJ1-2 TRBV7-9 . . CASSPVGGIYGYTF TGTGCCAGCAGCCCCGTTGGAGGGATCTATGGCTACACCTTC
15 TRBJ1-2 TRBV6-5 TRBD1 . CASSSPTGGSYGYTF TGTGCCAGCAGTTCGCCGACAGGGGGATCCTATGGCTACACCTTC
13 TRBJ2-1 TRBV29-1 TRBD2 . CSVEDLAGYEQFF TGCAGCGTTGAAGATCTAGCGGGATATGAGCAGTTCTTC
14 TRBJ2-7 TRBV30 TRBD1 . CAWKGQGASYEQYF TGTGCCTGGAAAGGACAGGGCGCATCCTACGAGCAGTACTTC
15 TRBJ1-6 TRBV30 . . CAWSVMGQRTSPLHF TGTGCCTGGAGTGTAATGGGACAACGGACTTCACCCCTCCACTTT
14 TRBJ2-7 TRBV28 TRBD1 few CASLGGDRGYEQYF TGTGCCAGCCTGGGCGGGGACAGGGGGTACGAGCAGTACTTC
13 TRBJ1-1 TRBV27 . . CASAATSKTEAFF TGTGCCAGTGCTGCGACTAGCAAAACTGAAGCTTTCTTT
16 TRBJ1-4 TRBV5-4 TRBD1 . CASSPFGEGQDEKLFF TGTGCCAGCAGCCCGTTTGGTGAGGGACAGGATGAAAAACTGTTTTTT
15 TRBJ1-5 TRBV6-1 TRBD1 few CASSESGGANQPQHF TGTGCCAGCAGTGAGTCAGGGGGCGCGAATCAGCCCCAGCATTTT
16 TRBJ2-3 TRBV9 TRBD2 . CASSAAGTSDRDTQYF TGTGCCAGCAGCGCCGCTGGGACTAGCGACAGAGATACGCAGTATTTT
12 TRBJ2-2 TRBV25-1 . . CASSSYLGELFF TGTGCCAGCAGTTCCTACCTCGGGGAGCTGTTTTTT